A single sample is the source of the 12 T cell receptor beta chains below, sequenced in a study of blood T cells in healthy people across ages. For the second PCR, which ran for roughly 6 to 12 cycles, a sample-barcoded 5' primer and a J-beta primer mix were used. Each CDR3 protein is one row after TCRdb ran MiXCR on the 5' RACE reads. This table has over 1,500,000 distinct CDR3 sequences, 30% to 40% appearing once. Sequencing input: blood. Receptors were obtained from a human donor in good health.

This clonotype was seen a few times. The CDR3 loop reads CASSLGGWVYGYTF. CDR3 sequence (DNA): TGTGCCAGCAGTTTAGGGGGGTGGGTCTATGGCTACACCTTC. This chain joins TRBV12-3 or TRBV12-4 and TRBJ1-2; the D gene is possibly TRBD1 (5 bases). Trimming pared 1 base from V and 4 bases from J, leaving 10 bases between. CDR3 length: 14 residues.

CDR3 region: CASSDEGVRDYGYTF. DNA for the CDR3: TGTGCCAGCAGCGACGAGGGGGTGAGGGACTATGGCTACACCTTC. The genes are TRBV9 and TRBJ1-2; a possible D gene is TRBD1 (6 bases). Germline-derived CDR1 and CDR2 are SGDLS and YYNGEE. V was shortened by 3 bases and J by 3 bases, with 15 bases between the two germline ends. The CDR3 has 15 amino acids.

This chain uses TRBV11-3 with TRBJ2-5; TRBD1 matches at 8 bases. Germline CDR1 is SGHNT and CDR2 is YENEEA. V shed 4 bases and J 1 base; nucleotides not matched to a gene: 5. This CDR3 contains 15 residues. CDR3 sequence (DNA): TGTGCCAGCAGCTCAAACGGACAGGGCCAAGAGACCCAGTACTTC. The encoded protein is CASSSNGQGQETQYF.

This rearrangement joins TRBV3-1 to TRBJ2-1; D not certain. This CDR3 region has 13 residues. Deletions cut 3 bases from V and 3 bases from J, with 6 bases between. Germline V CDR1 and CDR2: LGHDT, YNNKEL (reference sequence). The CDR3: CASSQMNYNEQFF. The CDR3 DNA sequence: TGTGCCAGCAGCCAGATGAACTACAATGAGCAGTTCTTC.

The sample holds a few counts of this clonotype. The chain joins TRBV27 to TRBJ1-6, with a weak D call TRBD1 (5 bases). Trimming pared 4 bases from V and 8 bases from J, leaving 12 bases between. The CDR3 runs 14 residues. The germline CDR1 and CDR2 sequences are MNHEY and SMNVEV (reference sequence). The CDR3 bases are TGTGCCAGCAGTTATGGGTTGGGGGATTCACCCCTCCACTTT. This gives the protein CASSYGLGDSPLHF.

This clonotype was picked up a small number of times. The chain employs TRBV15 and TRBJ2-3, with D maybe TRBD2 (5 bases). CDR1 is LNHNV and CDR2 is YYDKDF in the germline V gene (reference sequence). Trimming shortened V by 0 bases and J by 2 bases, and 9 bases separated the two germline ends. This CDR3 region has 15 residues. CDR3: CATSRDRGYTDTQYF. The CDR3, as DNA: TGTGCCACCAGCAGAGATCGGGGATACACAGATACGCAGTATTTT.

This clonotype was counted between two and nine times. The chain is built from TRBV5-1 and TRBJ1-1, with a tentative D call TRBD1 (5 bases). V lost 1 base, J lost 0 bases, and 13 bases lay in between. The germline CDR1 and CDR2 sequences are SGHRS and YFSETQ. The CDR3 is made up of 16 amino acids. Here the CDR3 reads CASSLRGNSMNTEAFF. Written as DNA, the CDR3 is TGCGCCAGCAGCTTGCGGGGGAACTCCATGAACACTGAAGCTTTCTTT. Full variable domain (remainder filled in from reference TRBV5-1 and TRBJ1-1): KAGVTQTPRYLIKTRGQQVTLSCSPISGHRSVSWYQQTPGQGLQFLFEYFSETQRNKGNFPGRFSGRQFSNSRSEMNVSTLELGDSALYLCASSLRGNSMNTEAFFGQGTRLTVV.

The genes are TRBV29-1 and TRBJ2-7; 11 nucleotides line up with TRBD2. The trim removed 5 bases at V and 6 bases at J, leaving 3 bases unmatched. Germline V gene data show CDR1 as SQVTM and CDR2 as ANQGSEA. This CDR3 has 12 residues. This chain's CDR3 is CSVLAGGTEQYF. The DNA for the CDR3 is TGCAGCGTTCTAGCGGGAGGTACCGAGCAGTACTTC.

V usage is TRBV4-3 and J usage is TRBJ1-2, with TRBD1 matching over 8 bases. In germline, CDR1 is LGHNA, CDR2 YSLEER. V lost 4 bases to trimming and J lost 0 bases; unmatched junction nucleotides: 13. The CDR3 is made up of 18 amino acids. The CDR3 DNA reads TGCGCCAGCAGCCGAGGAGTAGAGACAGGGGCCTCTAACTATGGCTACACCTTC. This gives the protein CASSRGVETGASNYGYTF.

The rearrangement uses TRBV12-3 or TRBV12-4 and TRBJ2-3; no clear D gene. The CDR3 has 11 amino acids. Trimming shortened V by 8 bases and J by 6 bases, and 9 bases separated the two germline ends. CDR3 bases: TGTGCCAGCGGCGCATGGGATACGCAGTATTTT. The encoded protein is CASGAWDTQYF.

The sample holds a few counts of this clonotype. The chain uses TRBV2 and TRBJ1-4; D may be TRBD1 (6 bases). This CDR3 comprises 17 residues. Germline lookup yields CDR1 SNHLY and CDR2 FYNNEI. V was pared by 8 bases and J by 0 bases, with 19 bases between. The CDR3 DNA sequence: TGTGCCAGCGGTCCGCGGGGGGCGACGGCAACTAATGAAAAACTGTTTTTT. Its translation is CASGPRGATATNEKLFF.

In DNA, the CDR3 is TGTGCCAGCAGCTTAGCGTCTGGGGCCCGGACAGAGCAGTTCTTC. Its translation: CASSLASGARTEQFF. The chain links TRBV7-2 to TRBJ2-1, with TRBD1 as a possible D gene (5 bases). This CDR3 is 15 amino acids long. Germline CDR1 SGHTA, CDR2 FQGNSA. The V and J ends lost 0 bases and 10 bases respectively, with 16 bases between them.